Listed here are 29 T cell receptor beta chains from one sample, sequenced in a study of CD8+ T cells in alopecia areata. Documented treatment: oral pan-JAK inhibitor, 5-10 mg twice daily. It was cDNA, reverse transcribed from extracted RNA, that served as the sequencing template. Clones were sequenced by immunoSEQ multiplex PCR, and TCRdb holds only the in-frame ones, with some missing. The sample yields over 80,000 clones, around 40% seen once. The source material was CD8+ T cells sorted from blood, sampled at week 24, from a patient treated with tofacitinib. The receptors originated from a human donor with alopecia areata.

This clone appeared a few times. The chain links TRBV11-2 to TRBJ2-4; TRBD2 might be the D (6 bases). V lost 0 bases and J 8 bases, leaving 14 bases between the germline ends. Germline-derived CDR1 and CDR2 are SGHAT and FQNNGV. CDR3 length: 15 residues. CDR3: CASSLDFGGIDIQYF. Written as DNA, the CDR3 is TGTGCCAGCAGCTTAGATTTTGGCGGGATTGACATTCAGTACTTC.

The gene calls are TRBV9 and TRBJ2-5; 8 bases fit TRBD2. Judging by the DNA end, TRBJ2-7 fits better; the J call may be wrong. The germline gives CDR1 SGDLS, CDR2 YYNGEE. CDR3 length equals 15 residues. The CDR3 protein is CASSAGGDTYYEQYF. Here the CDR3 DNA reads TGTGCCAGCAGCGCCGGGGGGGACACGTACTACGAGCAGTACTTC.

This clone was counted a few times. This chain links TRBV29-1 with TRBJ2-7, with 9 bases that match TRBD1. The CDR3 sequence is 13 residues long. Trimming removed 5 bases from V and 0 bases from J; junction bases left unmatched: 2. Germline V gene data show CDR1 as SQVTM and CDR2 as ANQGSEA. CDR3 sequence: CSVRTGDSYEQYF. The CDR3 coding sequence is TGCAGCGTTAGGACAGGGGACTCCTACGAGCAGTACTTC.

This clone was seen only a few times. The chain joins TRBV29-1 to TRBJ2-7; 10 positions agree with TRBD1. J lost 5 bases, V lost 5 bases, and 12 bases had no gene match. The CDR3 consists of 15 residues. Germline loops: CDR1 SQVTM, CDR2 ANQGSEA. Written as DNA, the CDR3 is TGCAGCGTTCCTATTTGGCAGGACAGGGGGGACGAGCAGTACTTC. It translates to CSVPIWQDRGDEQYF.

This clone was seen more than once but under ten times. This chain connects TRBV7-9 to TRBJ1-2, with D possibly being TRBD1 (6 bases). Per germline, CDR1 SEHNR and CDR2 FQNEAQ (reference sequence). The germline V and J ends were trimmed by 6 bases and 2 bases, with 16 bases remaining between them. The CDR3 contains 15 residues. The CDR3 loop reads CASSDTGHTNYGYTF. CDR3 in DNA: TGTGCCAGCAGTGATACGGGACACACAAACTATGGCTACACCTTC.

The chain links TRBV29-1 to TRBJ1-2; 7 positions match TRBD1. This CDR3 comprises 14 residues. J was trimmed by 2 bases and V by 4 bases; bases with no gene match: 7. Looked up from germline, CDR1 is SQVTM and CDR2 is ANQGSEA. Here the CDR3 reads CSVGPGGSNYGYTF. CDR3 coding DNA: TGCAGCGTTGGACCAGGGGGATCGAACTATGGCTACACCTTC.

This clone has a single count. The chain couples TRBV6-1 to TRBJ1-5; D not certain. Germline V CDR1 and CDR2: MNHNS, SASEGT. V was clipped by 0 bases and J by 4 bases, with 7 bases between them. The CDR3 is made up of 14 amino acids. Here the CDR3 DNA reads TGTGCCAGCAGTGAAGCGGGAGGGAATCAGCCCCAGCATTTT. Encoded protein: CASSEAGGNQPQHF.

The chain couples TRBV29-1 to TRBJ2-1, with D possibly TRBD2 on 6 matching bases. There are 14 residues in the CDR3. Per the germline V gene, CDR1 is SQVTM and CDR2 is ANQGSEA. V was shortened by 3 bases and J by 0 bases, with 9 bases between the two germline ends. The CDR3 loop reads CSVDERVSYNEQFF. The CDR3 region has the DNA TGCAGCGTTGATGAGCGGGTCTCCTACAATGAGCAGTTCTTC.

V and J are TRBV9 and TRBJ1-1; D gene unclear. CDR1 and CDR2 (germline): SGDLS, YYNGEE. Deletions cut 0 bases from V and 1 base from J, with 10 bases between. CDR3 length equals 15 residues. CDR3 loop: CASSVAGGSNTEAFF. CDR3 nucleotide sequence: TGTGCCAGCAGCGTAGCAGGTGGATCGAACACTGAAGCTTTCTTT.

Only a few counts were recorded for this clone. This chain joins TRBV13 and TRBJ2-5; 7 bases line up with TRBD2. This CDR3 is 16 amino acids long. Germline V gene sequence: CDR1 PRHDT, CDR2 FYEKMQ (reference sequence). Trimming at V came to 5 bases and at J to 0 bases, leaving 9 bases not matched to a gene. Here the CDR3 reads CASSEASGADQETQYF. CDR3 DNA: TGTGCCAGCAGCGAGGCCAGCGGGGCCGACCAAGAGACCCAGTACTTC.

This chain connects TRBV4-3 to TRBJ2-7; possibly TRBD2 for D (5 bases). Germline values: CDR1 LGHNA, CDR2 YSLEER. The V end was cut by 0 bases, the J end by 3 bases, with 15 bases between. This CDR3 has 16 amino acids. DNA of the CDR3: TGCGCCAGCAGCCAAGAGAGGATCGGGGAGTACTACGAGCAGTACTTC. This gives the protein CASSQERIGEYYEQYF.

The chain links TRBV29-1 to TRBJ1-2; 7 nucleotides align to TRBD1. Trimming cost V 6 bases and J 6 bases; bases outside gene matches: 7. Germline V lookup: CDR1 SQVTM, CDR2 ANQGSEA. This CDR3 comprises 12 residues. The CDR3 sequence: CSVLDREDGYTF. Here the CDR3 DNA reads TGCAGCGTACTCGACAGGGAGGATGGCTACACCTTC.

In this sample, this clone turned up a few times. This CDR3 reads CAWNLGQGEAFF. The DNA of the CDR3 is TGTGCCTGGAACCTTGGACAGGGTGAAGCTTTCTTT. This chain joins TRBV30 and TRBJ1-1; 8 bases fit TRBD1. After removal of 4 bases from V and 7 bases from J, the junction contained 5 bases not matched to a gene. The CDR3 is 12 amino acids. Germline loops: CDR1 GTSNPN, CDR2 SVGIG (reference sequence).

The CDR3 here is CASSLVAFNEQFF. CDR3 nucleotide sequence: TGTGCCAGCAGCTTAGTTGCTTTCAATGAGCAGTTCTTC. V is TRBV11-2 and J is TRBJ2-1, with D unclear. In germline, CDR1 is SGHAT, CDR2 FQNNGV. CDR3 length equals 13 residues. V shed 1 base and J shed 6 bases, with 7 bases lying between them.

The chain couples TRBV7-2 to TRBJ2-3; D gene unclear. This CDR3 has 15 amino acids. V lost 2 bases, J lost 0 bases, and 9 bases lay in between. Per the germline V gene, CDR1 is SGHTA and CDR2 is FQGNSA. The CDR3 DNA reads TGTGCCAGCAGCTTACCGGCGGCTAGCACAGATACGCAGTATTTT. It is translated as CASSLPAASTDTQYF. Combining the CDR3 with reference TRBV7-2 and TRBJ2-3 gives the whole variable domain GAGVSQSPSNKVTEKGKDVELRCDPISGHTALYWYRQSLGQGLEFLIYFQGNSAPDKSGLPSDRFSAERTGGSVSTLTIQRTQQEDSAVYLCASSLPAASTDTQYFGPGTRLTVL.

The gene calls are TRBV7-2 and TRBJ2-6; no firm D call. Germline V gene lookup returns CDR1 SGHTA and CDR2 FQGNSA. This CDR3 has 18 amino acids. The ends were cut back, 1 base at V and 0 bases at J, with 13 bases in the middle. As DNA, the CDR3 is TGTGCCAGCAGCTTAGATGGCGTAGTTCGCTCTGGGGCCAACGTCCTGACTTTC. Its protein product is CASSLDGVVRSGANVLTF.

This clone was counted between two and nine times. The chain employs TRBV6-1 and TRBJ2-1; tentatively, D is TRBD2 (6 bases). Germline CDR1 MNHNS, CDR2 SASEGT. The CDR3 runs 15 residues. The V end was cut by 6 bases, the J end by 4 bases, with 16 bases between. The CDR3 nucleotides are TGTGCCAGCAGGCCCGCCGGGGGATGGTACAATGAGCAGTTCTTC. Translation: CASRPAGGWYNEQFF.

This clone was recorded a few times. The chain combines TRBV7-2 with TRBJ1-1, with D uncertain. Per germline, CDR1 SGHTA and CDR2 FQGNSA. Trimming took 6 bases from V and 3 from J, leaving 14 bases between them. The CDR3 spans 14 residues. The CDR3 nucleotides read TGTGCCAGCAGTTCAGACACCCTGGACACTGAAGCTTTCTTT. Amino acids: CASSSDTLDTEAFF.

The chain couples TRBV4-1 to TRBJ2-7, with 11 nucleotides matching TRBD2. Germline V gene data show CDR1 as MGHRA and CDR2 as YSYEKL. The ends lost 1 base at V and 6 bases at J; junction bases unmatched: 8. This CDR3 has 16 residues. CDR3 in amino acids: CASSQARLAGSLEQYF. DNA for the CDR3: TGCGCCAGCAGCCAAGCCCGACTAGCGGGATCCCTCGAGCAGTACTTC.

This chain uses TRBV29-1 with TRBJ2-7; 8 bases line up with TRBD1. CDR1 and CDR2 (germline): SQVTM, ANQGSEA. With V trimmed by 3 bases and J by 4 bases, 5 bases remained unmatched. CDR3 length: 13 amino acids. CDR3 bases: TGCAGCGTTGAGGGACAGGAAATTTACGAGCAGTACTTC. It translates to CSVEGQEIYEQYF.

In DNA, the CDR3 is TGTGCCAGCAGTGAATATGGTGGGGAGGGTCAGCCCCAGCATTTT. As protein: CASSEYGGEGQPQHF. The V gene is TRBV25-1, the J gene TRBJ1-5; the D is unclear. Per germline, CDR1 MGHDK and CDR2 SYGVNS. Trimming removed 0 bases from V and 6 bases from J, with 12 bases in between. The CDR3 is made up of 15 amino acids.

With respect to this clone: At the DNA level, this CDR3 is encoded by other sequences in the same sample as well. The CDR3 nucleotides are TGTGCCAGCAGCCCCTCCTCCTACAATGAGCAGTTCTTC. Translating it yields CASSPSSYNEQFF. V usage is TRBV7-9 and J usage is TRBJ2-1; D is uncertain. Per germline, CDR1 SEHNR and CDR2 FQNEAQ (reference sequence). The CDR3 runs 13 residues. V was shortened by 5 bases and J by 0 bases, with 5 bases between the two germline ends.

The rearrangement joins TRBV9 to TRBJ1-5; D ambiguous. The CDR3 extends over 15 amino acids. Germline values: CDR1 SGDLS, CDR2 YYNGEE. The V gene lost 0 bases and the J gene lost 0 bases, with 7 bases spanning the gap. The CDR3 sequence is CASSVGWGSNQPQHF. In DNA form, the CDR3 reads TGTGCCAGCAGCGTAGGTTGGGGTAGCAATCAGCCCCAGCATTTT.

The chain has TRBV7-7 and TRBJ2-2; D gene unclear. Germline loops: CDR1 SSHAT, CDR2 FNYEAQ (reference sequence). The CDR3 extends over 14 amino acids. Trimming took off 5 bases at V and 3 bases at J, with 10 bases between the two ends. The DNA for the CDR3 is TGTGCCAGCAGCCCGGTAGGATACACCGGGGAGCTGTTTTTT. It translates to CASSPVGYTGELFF. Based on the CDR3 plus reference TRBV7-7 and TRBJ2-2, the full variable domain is GAGVSQSPRYKVTKRGQDVTLRCDPISSHATLYWYQQALGQGPEFLTYFNYEAQPDKSGLPSDRFSAERPEGSISTLTIQRTEQRDSAMYRCASSPVGYTGELFFGEGSRLTVL.

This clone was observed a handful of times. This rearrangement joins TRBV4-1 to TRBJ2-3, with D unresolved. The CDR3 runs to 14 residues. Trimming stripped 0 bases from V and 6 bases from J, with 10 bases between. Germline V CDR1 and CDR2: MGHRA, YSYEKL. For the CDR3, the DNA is TGCGCCAGCAGCCAAGAGGGTGTTGGGGATACGCAGTATTTT. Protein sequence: CASSQEGVGDTQYF.

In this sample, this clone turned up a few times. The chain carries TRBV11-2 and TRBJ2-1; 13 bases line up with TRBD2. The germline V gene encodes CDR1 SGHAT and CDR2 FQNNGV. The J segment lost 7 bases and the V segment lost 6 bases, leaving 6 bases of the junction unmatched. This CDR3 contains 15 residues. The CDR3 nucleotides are TGTGCCAGCAGGGGGACTAGCGGGATCGGGAATGAGCAGTTCTTC. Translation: CASRGTSGIGNEQFF.

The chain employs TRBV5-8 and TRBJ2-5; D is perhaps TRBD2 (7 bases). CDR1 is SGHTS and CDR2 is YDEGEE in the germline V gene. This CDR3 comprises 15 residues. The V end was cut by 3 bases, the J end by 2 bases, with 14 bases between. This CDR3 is CASSSRGGSQETQYF. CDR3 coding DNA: TGTGCCAGCAGCTCAAGGGGGGGCTCTCAAGAGACCCAGTACTTC.

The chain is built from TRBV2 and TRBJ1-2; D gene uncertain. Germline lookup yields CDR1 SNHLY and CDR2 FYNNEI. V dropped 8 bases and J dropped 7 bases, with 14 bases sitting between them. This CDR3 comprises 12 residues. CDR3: CASSVMWGGYTF. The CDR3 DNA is TGTGCCAGCTCCGTTATGTGGGGTGGCTACACCTTC.

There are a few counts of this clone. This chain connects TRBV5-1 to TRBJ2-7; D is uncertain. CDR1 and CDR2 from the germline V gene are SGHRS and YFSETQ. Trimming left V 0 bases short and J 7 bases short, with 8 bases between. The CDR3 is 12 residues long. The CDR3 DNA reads TGCGCCAGCAGCTTGGGTCCCCTAGAGCAGTACTTC. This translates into CASSLGPLEQYF.